One sample yielded the 15 T cell receptor beta chains listed below, sequenced in a study of T cells after yellow fever vaccination. TCRdb reprocessed the 5' RACE reads with MiXCR, giving one entry per CDR3 protein. The sample has fewer than 100,000 distinct CDR3 sequences; approximately 8.4% are singletons. Sample: CD8+ T cells not binding an NS4B(214-222) dextramer, sorted from PBMCs, taken more than 14 days after the first yellow fever vaccination. The receptors stem from a young man who received the YFV17D yellow fever vaccine.

The gene calls are TRBV1 and TRBJ2-2. TRBV1 is assigned pseudogene status. The CDR3 totals 15 residues. CDR3 in amino acids: CTSSQNPLVTGELFF. The CDR3 coding sequence is TGCACCAGCAGCCAAAACCCACTGGTCACCGGGGAGCTGTTTTTT.

This clonotype was detected a few times. This chain links TRBV7-9 with TRBJ1-4; 10 bases line up with TRBD1. Germline V lookup: CDR1 SEHNR, CDR2 FQNEAQ (reference sequence). The V segment lost 5 bases and the J segment 7 bases; nucleotides outside the gene matches: 7. There are 15 residues in the CDR3. The CDR3 spells CASSRRDRGFEKLFF. CDR3 DNA sequence: TGTGCCAGCAGCCGGCGGGACAGGGGATTTGAAAAACTGTTTTTT.

This clonotype appeared a few times. The rearrangement joins TRBV27 to TRBJ2-1, with D perhaps TRBD1 or TRBD2 (6 bases each). V lost 3 bases to trimming and J lost 3 bases, with 9 bases between them. CDR1 MNHEY and CDR2 SMNVEV come from the germline V gene (reference sequence). This CDR3 has 14 amino acids. CDR3 nucleotide sequence: TGTGCCAGCAGTTTTGAGGGGGGCTACAATGAGCAGTTCTTC. Translating gives CASSFEGGYNEQFF.

A few counts support this clonotype. This chain links TRBV29-1 with TRBJ1-1, with TRBD1 matching 8 bases. J lost 6 bases, V lost 4 bases, and 7 bases had no gene match. This CDR3 comprises 13 residues. Germline V lookup: CDR1 SQVTM, CDR2 ANQGSEA. The CDR3 nucleotides are TGCAGCGTTGGAGCAGGGGGCTTCTCTGAAGCTTTCTTT. This translates into CSVGAGGFSEAFF.

This clonotype was detected only a few times. The V and J genes are TRBV5-1 and TRBJ2-5; D uncertain. V was trimmed by 5 bases and J by 1 base, leaving 12 bases between them. This CDR3 comprises 14 residues. Germline V gives CDR1 SGHRS, CDR2 YFSETQ. This CDR3 reads CASRDPATQETQYF. Written as DNA, the CDR3 is TGCGCCAGCAGGGACCCAGCCACCCAAGAGACCCAGTACTTC.

DNA for the CDR3: TGTGCCAGCAGCGTTGCGGGACAGCCCGATGGCTACACCTTC. Its translation: CASSVAGQPDGYTF. V gene TRBV5-5 combines with J gene TRBJ1-2; 7 bases are a match to TRBD1. Germline V gene lookup returns CDR1 SGHKS and CDR2 YYEKEE (reference sequence). Trimming took 4 bases from V and 6 from J; bases not matched to a gene: 9. This CDR3 spans 14 amino acids.

V gene TRBV5-1 combines with J gene TRBJ1-1; D possibly corresponds to TRBD1 (5 bases). Germline V gives CDR1 SGHRS, CDR2 YFSETQ. Trimming cost V 1 base and J 3 bases, with 10 bases left between them. CDR3 length equals 14 residues. DNA of the CDR3: TGCGCCAGCAGCTTGATAGGGGACTACACTGAAGCTTTCTTT. Translated, it gives CASSLIGDYTEAFF. The variable domain in full, completed from reference TRBV5-1 and TRBJ1-1, reads KAGVTQTPRYLIKTRGQQVTLSCSPISGHRSVSWYQQTPGQGLQFLFEYFSETQRNKGNFPGRFSGRQFSNSRSEMNVSTLELGDSALYLCASSLIGDYTEAFFGQGTRLTVV.

This chain links TRBV7-3 with TRBJ2-1, with TRBD1 matching over 7 bases. Per the germline V gene, CDR1 is SGHTA and CDR2 is FQGTGA. The trim removed 3 bases at V and 7 bases at J, leaving 6 bases unmatched. There are 14 residues in the CDR3. CDR3 sequence (DNA): TGTGCCAGCAGCTTGGGGCCGGGACAGAATGAGCAGTTCTTC. Encoded protein: CASSLGPGQNEQFF.

The rearrangement links TRBV19 to TRBJ1-1, with TRBD1 matching 7 bases. The CDR3 consists of 12 residues. In germline, CDR1 is LNHDA, CDR2 SQIVND (reference sequence). Trimming at V came to 3 bases and at J to 7 bases, leaving 2 bases not matched to a gene. CDR3 sequence (DNA): TGTGCCAGTAGTATGTGGACAGGTGAAGCTTTCTTT. This gives the protein CASSMWTGEAFF.

The chain couples TRBV11-2 to TRBJ2-1, with TRBD1 matching over 8 bases. J lost 12 bases, V lost 3 bases, and 4 bases had no gene match. CDR1 is SGHAT and CDR2 is FQNNGV in the germline V gene. The length of the CDR3 is 12 residues. The CDR3 DNA is TGTGCCAGCAGCTTCCGGGACAGGAGGCAGTTCTTC. It codes for CASSFRDRRQFF.

This sequence joins TRBV6-6 and TRBJ2-7; D not certain. Deletions cut 5 bases from V and 7 bases from J, with 9 bases between. Per germline, CDR1 MNHNY and CDR2 SVGAGI (reference sequence). This CDR3 is built from 11 residues. The CDR3 loop is CASSHLEEQYF. The CDR3 region has the DNA TGTGCCAGCAGTCACCTAGAGGAGCAGTACTTC.

In this sample, this clonotype turned up many times. The chain has TRBV12-3 or TRBV12-4 and TRBJ1-5; D is uncertain. The germline V and J ends were trimmed by 3 bases and 4 bases, with 10 bases remaining between them. This CDR3 has 14 residues. The DNA for the CDR3 is TGTGCCAGCAGTTTCGGGCACCTTAATCAGCCCCAGCATTTT. It specifies CASSFGHLNQPQHF.

The V gene is TRBV7-9, the J gene TRBJ2-5, with D perhaps TRBD1 (5 bases). The ends were cut back, 6 bases at V and 0 bases at J, with 8 bases in the middle. This CDR3 is built from 13 residues. Looked up from germline, CDR1 is SEHNR and CDR2 is FQNEAQ (reference sequence). The CDR3 sequence: CASRSGNQETQYF. In nucleotides, the CDR3 is TGTGCCAGCAGATCAGGGAACCAAGAGACCCAGTACTTC.

In this sample, this clonotype turned up a few times. The chain recombines TRBV6-1 with TRBJ2-1; unclear D gene. Germline V gives CDR1 MNHNS, CDR2 SASEGT. This CDR3 spans 11 amino acids. Trimming took off 3 bases at V and 9 bases at J, with 6 bases between the two ends. For the CDR3, the DNA is TGTGCCAGCAGTGAGTGGGGTGAGCAGTTCTTC. It encodes CASSEWGEQFF.

The V and J genes are TRBV29-1 and TRBJ1-5; D remains ambiguous. CDR1 is SQVTM, CDR2 ANQGSEA, per germline. This CDR3 contains 12 residues. V was cut by 4 bases and J by 2 bases, with 6 bases left in between. The CDR3 protein is CSVVVGNQPQHF. The CDR3 coding sequence is TGCAGCGTTGTCGTTGGCAATCAGCCCCAGCATTTT.